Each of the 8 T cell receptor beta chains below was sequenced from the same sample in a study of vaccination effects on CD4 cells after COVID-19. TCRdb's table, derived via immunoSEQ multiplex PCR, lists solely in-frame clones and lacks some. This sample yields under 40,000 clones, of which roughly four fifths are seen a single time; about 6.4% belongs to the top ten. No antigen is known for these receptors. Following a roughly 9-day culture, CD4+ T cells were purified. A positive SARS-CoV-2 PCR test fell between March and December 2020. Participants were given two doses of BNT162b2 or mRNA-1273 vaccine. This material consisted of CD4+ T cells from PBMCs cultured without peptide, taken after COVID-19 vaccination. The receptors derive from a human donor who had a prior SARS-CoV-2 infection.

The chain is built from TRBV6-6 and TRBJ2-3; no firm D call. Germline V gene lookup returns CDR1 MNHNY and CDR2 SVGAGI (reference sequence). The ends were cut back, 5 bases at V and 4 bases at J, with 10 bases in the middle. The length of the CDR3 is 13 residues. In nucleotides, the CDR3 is TGTGCCAGCAGTACTACCTCCCCAGATACGCAGTATTTT. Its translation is CASSTTSPDTQYF.

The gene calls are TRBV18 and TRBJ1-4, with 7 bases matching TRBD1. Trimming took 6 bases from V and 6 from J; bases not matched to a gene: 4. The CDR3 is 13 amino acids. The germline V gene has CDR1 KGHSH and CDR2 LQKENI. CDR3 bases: TGTGCCAGCTCTTCCGGGACAGATGAAAAACTGTTTTTT. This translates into CASSSGTDEKLFF.

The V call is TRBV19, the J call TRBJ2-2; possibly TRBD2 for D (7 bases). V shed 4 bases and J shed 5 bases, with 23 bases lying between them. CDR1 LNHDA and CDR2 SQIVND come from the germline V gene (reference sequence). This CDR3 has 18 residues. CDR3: CASSTPPLRGRGTGELFF. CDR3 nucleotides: TGTGCCAGTAGTACCCCACCCCTCCGGGGGCGGGGGACCGGGGAGCTGTTTTTT.

The DNA for the CDR3 is TGTGCCAGCAGTTCAGGGGGCGAAGACGAAAAACTGTTTTTT. Encoded protein: CASSSGGEDEKLFF. The rearrangement joins TRBV6-2 or TRBV6-3 to TRBJ1-4; TRBD1 agrees at 8 bases. The V and J ends lost 4 bases and 8 bases, in that order; junction bases with no gene match: 6. CDR1 and CDR2 (germline): MNHEY, SVGEGT. There are 14 residues in the CDR3.

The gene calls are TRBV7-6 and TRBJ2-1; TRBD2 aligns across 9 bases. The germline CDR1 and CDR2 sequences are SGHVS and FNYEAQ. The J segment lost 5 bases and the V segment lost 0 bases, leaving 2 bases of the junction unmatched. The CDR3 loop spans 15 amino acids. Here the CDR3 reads CASSLAASGDNEQFF. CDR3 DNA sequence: TGTGCCAGCAGCTTAGCGGCTAGCGGGGACAATGAGCAGTTCTTC.

The CDR3 region is CSASKGPLSSGNTIYF. The CDR3 DNA reads TGCAGTGCTAGTAAGGGACCGCTGAGCTCTGGAAACACCATATATTTT. The rearrangement links TRBV20-1 to TRBJ1-3; tentatively, D is TRBD1 (5 bases). Germline V gene data show CDR1 as DFQATT and CDR2 as SNEGSKA (reference sequence). The ends were cut back, 3 bases at V and 0 bases at J, with 15 bases in the middle. The CDR3 has 16 amino acids.

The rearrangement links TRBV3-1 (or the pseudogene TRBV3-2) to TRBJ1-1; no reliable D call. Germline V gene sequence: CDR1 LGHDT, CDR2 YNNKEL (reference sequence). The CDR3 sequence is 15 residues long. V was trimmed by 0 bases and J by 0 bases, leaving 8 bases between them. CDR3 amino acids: CASSQDLGMNTEAFF. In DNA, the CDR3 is TGTGCCAGCAGCCAAGACCTAGGGATGAACACTGAAGCTTTCTTT.

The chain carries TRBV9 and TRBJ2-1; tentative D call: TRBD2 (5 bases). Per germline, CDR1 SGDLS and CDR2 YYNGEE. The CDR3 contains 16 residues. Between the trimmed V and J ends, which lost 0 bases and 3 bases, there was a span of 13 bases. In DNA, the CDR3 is TGTGCCAGCAGCGTAGGAGGAGCGGCCCACTACAATGAGCAGTTCTTC. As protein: CASSVGGAAHYNEQFF.